A single sample gave rise to the 27 T cell receptor beta chains below, sequenced in a study of cytomegalovirus exposure and HLA in healthy donors (TCRdb year 2017). Libraries were built with the immunoSEQ multiplex PCR assay. A mixture of 60 forward primers for TCR Vbeta segments and 13 reverse primers for TCR Jbeta segments was used in the multiplex PCR. TCRdb carries this immuneACCESS record with in-frame sequences only. Its versions omit some clonotypes, under half of them owing to an unresolved V gene in the studies checked, with the rest unexplained. Here the sample has around 150,000 clones; around three quarters occur a single time. Of the sample, 6% to 7.5% is held by the ten largest clones. The specimen was PBMCs. These receptors all come from a man aged 40-49 years in good health and CMV-seropositive.

This chain links TRBV9 with TRBJ2-1; D possibly corresponds to TRBD1 (6 bases). Germline CDR1 SGDLS, CDR2 YYNGEE. The CDR3 is made up of 15 amino acids. V was trimmed by 4 bases and J by 0 bases, leaving 11 bases between them. CDR3 loop: CASSTIQGSYNEQFF. CDR3 in DNA: TGTGCCAGCAGCACCATACAGGGCTCCTACAATGAGCAGTTCTTC.

J is TRBJ2-1 and V is TRBV5-4; TRBD1 matches at 8 bases. The CDR3 has 14 residues. Germline V lookup: CDR1 SGHNT, CDR2 YYREEE (reference sequence). V lost 0 bases, J lost 7 bases, and 3 bases stayed unmatched. CDR3 loop: CASSLETGGNEQFF. The CDR3 DNA follows: TGTGCCAGCAGCTTGGAAACAGGGGGAAATGAGCAGTTCTTC.

The rearrangement uses TRBV7-9 and TRBJ1-3; D might be TRBD1 (6 bases). V lost 5 bases to trimming and J lost 3 bases, with 11 bases between them. The CDR3 extends over 14 amino acids. From germline, CDR1 is SEHNR and CDR2 FQNEAQ (reference sequence). The CDR3 loop is CASSPRDNGNTIYF. The CDR3 DNA reads as TGTGCCAGCAGCCCCCGGGACAATGGAAACACCATATATTTT.

This chain joins TRBV7-7 and TRBJ2-7; tentatively, D is TRBD2 (6 bases). The germline V gene encodes CDR1 SSHAT and CDR2 FNYEAQ (reference sequence). The CDR3 is made up of 14 amino acids. V was cut by 2 bases and J by 5 bases, with 13 bases left in between. CDR3: CASSLNGRVNEQYF. The DNA of the CDR3 is TGTGCCAGCAGCTTAAACGGGAGAGTTAACGAGCAGTACTTC. Looking up the rest from reference TRBV7-7 and TRBJ2-7 gives the full variable domain: GAGVSQSPRYKVTKRGQDVTLRCDPISSHATLYWYQQALGQGPEFLTYFNYEAQPDKSGLPSDRFSAERPEGSISTLTIQRTEQRDSAMYRCASSLNGRVNEQYFGPGTRLTVT.

This clone has just one count. V and J are TRBV10-3 and TRBJ1-5, with D maybe TRBD1 (5 bases). V lost 5 bases to trimming and J lost 5 bases, with 16 bases between them. CDR3 length: 15 amino acids. Germline lookup yields CDR1 ENHRY and CDR2 SYGVKD. The CDR3 DNA follows: TGTGCCATCAGTCGTTCGGCAGGGAACGATCAGCCCCAGCATTTT. This gives the protein CAISRSAGNDQPQHF.

This rearrangement joins TRBV27 to TRBJ1-3, with TRBD1 identical over 9 bases. V lost 6 bases, J lost 4 bases, and 4 bases stayed unmatched. Germline loops: CDR1 MNHEY, CDR2 SMNVEV (reference sequence). The CDR3 contains 14 residues. The CDR3 DNA reads as TGTGCCAGCAGGAGGACAGGGGCCGGAAACACCATATATTTT. It is translated as CASRRTGAGNTIYF.

The chain combines TRBV5-5 with TRBJ2-7; 7 bases match TRBD1. The CDR3 is 15 amino acids. V trimming: 5 bases; J trimming: 0 bases; junction bases outside the gene matches: 8. Per the germline V gene, CDR1 is SGHKS and CDR2 is YYEKEE (reference sequence). In DNA, the CDR3 is TGTGCCAGCAGTTACTACAGGGGACCCTCCTACGAGCAGTACTTC. This codes for CASSYYRGPSYEQYF.

The chain recombines TRBV27 with TRBJ2-1; 7 bases align to TRBD2. Germline V gene lookup returns CDR1 MNHEY and CDR2 SMNVEV (reference sequence). With 1 base clipped from V and 10 bases from J, the junction kept 10 bases outside the gene matches. The CDR3 has 15 amino acids. CDR3 sequence reads: CASSLWGEGLGEQFF. CDR3 sequence (DNA): TGTGCCAGCAGTTTATGGGGGGAGGGCTTGGGGGAGCAGTTCTTC.

The rearrangement uses TRBV30 and TRBJ2-3, with TRBD2 matching 13 bases. The J segment lost 12 bases and the V segment lost 5 bases, leaving 14 bases of the junction unmatched. Germline CDR1 reads GTSNPN; CDR2 reads SVGIG (reference sequence). This CDR3 is built from 15 residues. DNA for the CDR3: TGTGCCTGGTACGGGGGGACTAGCGGGGACCGACGTCAGTATTTT. It encodes CAWYGGTSGDRRQYF.

This sequence joins TRBV6-5 and TRBJ2-7, with 7 bases fitting TRBD2. This CDR3 is 14 amino acids long. Germline loops: CDR1 MNHEY, CDR2 SVGAGI. Trimming cost V 4 bases and J 6 bases; bases outside gene matches: 9. The CDR3 sequence: CASSWTSGEGEQYF. The CDR3 nucleotides read TGTGCCAGCAGTTGGACCTCCGGGGAGGGCGAGCAGTACTTC.

This chain connects TRBV27 to TRBJ2-7; D is perhaps TRBD1 (5 bases). This CDR3 region has 12 residues. The V gene's germline CDR1 is MNHEY and CDR2 SMNVEV (reference sequence). The V and J ends lost 4 bases and 5 bases respectively, with 9 bases between them. Here the CDR3 reads CASSSRVHEQYF. CDR3 in DNA: TGTGCCAGCAGTTCCAGGGTCCACGAGCAGTACTTC.

The chain combines TRBV14 with TRBJ1-2; D unclear. Germline CDR1 and CDR2: SGHDN and FVKESK. This CDR3 has 13 residues. Trimming stripped 4 bases from V and 8 bases from J, with 14 bases between. CDR3 loop: CASSRESQRGYTF. The CDR3 nucleotides are TGTGCCAGCAGCCGGGAGAGCCAACGGGGCTACACCTTC.

The rearrangement joins TRBV19 to TRBJ2-3; 11 bases are shared with TRBD2. Looked up from germline, CDR1 is LNHDA and CDR2 is SQIVND (reference sequence). The CDR3 totals 16 residues. The junction had 6 bases not matched to a gene; V was cut back by 3 bases and J by 4 bases. The CDR3 spells CASSIQTSGMADTQYF. The CDR3 DNA sequence: TGTGCCAGTAGTATCCAGACTAGCGGGATGGCAGATACGCAGTATTTT.

The V gene is TRBV5-1, the J gene TRBJ2-3; weak D call: TRBD2 (6 bases). Germline lookup yields CDR1 SGHRS and CDR2 YFSETQ. V was trimmed by 5 bases and J by 4 bases, leaving 14 bases between them. This CDR3 has 14 residues. The CDR3 loop is CASRPMEGSDTQYF. The CDR3 bases are TGCGCCAGCAGACCCATGGAGGGGTCAGATACGCAGTATTTT.

The chain links TRBV18 to TRBJ2-7; no clear D. The CDR3 spans 13 residues. From germline, CDR1 is KGHSH and CDR2 LQKENI. With 3 bases removed from V and 2 bases from J, the gap between germline ends came to 8 bases. CDR3 DNA sequence: TGTGCCAGCTCACCCGACAATCCCTACGAGCAGTACTTC. Translated: CASSPDNPYEQYF.

The chain has TRBV5-1 and TRBJ1-5, with D uncertain. The germline V and J ends were trimmed by 4 bases and 2 bases, with 13 bases remaining between them. Germline CDR1 reads SGHRS; CDR2 reads YFSETQ. The CDR3 is 15 residues long. Here the CDR3 DNA reads TGCGCCAGCAGCCAAGACGGCCGGGGCAATCAGCCCCAGCATTTT. It translates to CASSQDGRGNQPQHF.

This sequence joins TRBV2 and TRBJ2-5; D may be TRBD1 (6 bases). Near its end, the DNA agrees better with TRBJ2-7, so the J call may be wrong. Per germline, CDR1 SNHLY and CDR2 FYNNEI. The CDR3 is made up of 14 amino acids. CDR3 in amino acids: CASRRSGATYEQYF. The CDR3, as DNA: TGTGCCAGCAGGAGATCAGGGGCTACCTACGAGCAGTACTTC.

The V and J genes are TRBV5-8 and TRBJ2-3, with TRBD1 identical over 7 bases. This CDR3 has 16 amino acids. V gave up 2 bases and J gave up 2 bases; unmatched junction bases: 8. Germline CDR1 reads SGHTS; CDR2 reads YDEGEE. The CDR3 here is CASSLARDSYTDTQYF. CDR3 sequence (DNA): TGTGCCAGCAGCTTAGCCAGGGACAGCTACACAGATACGCAGTATTTT. The entire variable domain, with the rest obtained from reference TRBV5-8 and TRBJ2-3, is as follows: EAGVTQSPTHLIKTRGQQATLRCSPISGHTSVYWYQQALGLGLQFLLWYDEGEERNRGNFPPRFSGRQFPNYSSELNVNALELEDSALYLCASSLARDSYTDTQYFGPGTRLTVL.

This clone has just a few counts. The chain links TRBV18 to TRBJ2-5, with a possible D match to TRBD2 (6 bases). Germline V gene lookup returns CDR1 KGHSH and CDR2 LQKENI. The CDR3 runs 13 residues. The ends were cut back, 3 bases at V and 3 bases at J, with 8 bases in the middle. CDR3 residues: CASSPAGKETQYF. CDR3 sequence (DNA): TGTGCCAGCTCACCGGCGGGGAAAGAGACCCAGTACTTC.

This clone appeared once. This chain connects TRBV5-1 to TRBJ1-2, with a possible D match to TRBD1 (5 bases). V was trimmed by 0 bases and J by 9 bases, leaving 21 bases between them. The CDR3 has 16 residues. Germline V gene data show CDR1 as SGHRS and CDR2 as YFSETQ. The CDR3 sequence: CASSLDVDGRRVSYTF. CDR3 nucleotide sequence: TGCGCCAGCAGCTTGGATGTCGATGGGCGCAGGGTGAGCTACACCTTC. Drawing the rest from reference TRBV5-1 and TRBJ1-2, the complete variable domain is KAGVTQTPRYLIKTRGQQVTLSCSPISGHRSVSWYQQTPGQGLQFLFEYFSETQRNKGNFPGRFSGRQFSNSRSEMNVSTLELGDSALYLCASSLDVDGRRVSYTFGSGTRLTVV.

The chain carries TRBV4-1 and TRBJ2-7; TRBD1 matches at 9 bases. This CDR3 comprises 15 residues. V shed 1 base, J shed 6 bases, and the junction held 7 bases outside the gene matches. Germline V gene sequence: CDR1 MGHRA, CDR2 YSYEKL. CDR3 bases: TGCGCCAGCAGCCAAGCCCCAGGGACAGGGCGCGAGCAGTACTTC. Translating it yields CASSQAPGTGREQYF.

The rearrangement links TRBV9 to TRBJ2-2; 7 bases align to TRBD1. The CDR3 consists of 16 residues. The trim removed 0 bases at V and 3 bases at J, leaving 5 bases unmatched. Looked up from germline, CDR1 is SGDLS and CDR2 is YYNGEE. The CDR3 here is CASSVEGGRDTGELFF. DNA of the CDR3: TGTGCCAGCAGCGTAGAAGGGGGCCGGGACACCGGGGAGCTGTTTTTT.

The chain uses TRBV6-1 and TRBJ1-3; D is undetermined. Trimming pared 3 bases from V and 0 bases from J, leaving 3 bases between. Germline V gene data show CDR1 as MNHNS and CDR2 as SASEGT. This CDR3 has 13 residues. Here the CDR3 DNA reads TGTGCCAGCAGTGACGTCTCTGGAAACACCATATATTTT. Protein: CASSDVSGNTIYF.

This clone was seen just once. J is TRBJ2-1 and V is TRBV7-9, with TRBD2 matching over 8 bases. Losses at the gene ends were 6 bases for V and 4 bases for J; bases not matched to a gene: 11. CDR1 is SEHNR and CDR2 is FQNEAQ in the germline V gene (reference sequence). The CDR3 has 16 residues. The CDR3 reads CASRKPEREKYNEQFF. The CDR3, as DNA: TGTGCCAGCAGAAAACCCGAGCGGGAGAAGTACAATGAGCAGTTCTTC.

The chain is built from TRBV7-9 and TRBJ2-7; D possibly corresponds to TRBD2 (6 bases). The V and J ends lost 4 bases and 4 bases respectively, with 17 bases between them. Germline V gene data show CDR1 as SEHNR and CDR2 as FQNEAQ (reference sequence). The CDR3 is 15 residues long. The CDR3 spells CASSSPGLPLYEQYF. The CDR3 bases are TGTGCCAGCAGCTCCCCGGGACTGCCACTGTACGAGCAGTACTTC. The full variable domain, its missing parts supplied by reference TRBV7-9 and TRBJ2-7, is DTGVSQNPRHKITKRGQNVTFRCDPISEHNRLYWYRQTLGQGPEFLTYFQNEAQLEKSRLLSDRFSAERPKGSFSTLEIQRTEQGDSAMYLCASSSPGLPLYEQYFGPGTRLTVT.

This chain uses TRBV5-1 with TRBJ2-7; D perhaps matches TRBD1 (5 bases). Trimming pared 0 bases from V and 5 bases from J, leaving 9 bases between. Germline V gene sequence: CDR1 SGHRS, CDR2 YFSETQ. CDR3 length: 13 residues. The CDR3 DNA follows: TGCGCCAGCAGCTTGGTGGGGCCTAACGAGCAGTACTTC. Translating gives CASSLVGPNEQYF.

The rearrangement uses TRBV7-9 and TRBJ2-2; the D gene is possibly TRBD2 (6 bases). Germline V lookup: CDR1 SEHNR, CDR2 FQNEAQ (reference sequence). There are 14 residues in the CDR3. V dropped 2 bases and J dropped 5 bases, with 9 bases sitting between them. The CDR3 is CASSLLRETGELFF. CDR3 DNA sequence: TGTGCCAGCAGCTTACTTCGGGAGACCGGGGAGCTGTTTTTT.